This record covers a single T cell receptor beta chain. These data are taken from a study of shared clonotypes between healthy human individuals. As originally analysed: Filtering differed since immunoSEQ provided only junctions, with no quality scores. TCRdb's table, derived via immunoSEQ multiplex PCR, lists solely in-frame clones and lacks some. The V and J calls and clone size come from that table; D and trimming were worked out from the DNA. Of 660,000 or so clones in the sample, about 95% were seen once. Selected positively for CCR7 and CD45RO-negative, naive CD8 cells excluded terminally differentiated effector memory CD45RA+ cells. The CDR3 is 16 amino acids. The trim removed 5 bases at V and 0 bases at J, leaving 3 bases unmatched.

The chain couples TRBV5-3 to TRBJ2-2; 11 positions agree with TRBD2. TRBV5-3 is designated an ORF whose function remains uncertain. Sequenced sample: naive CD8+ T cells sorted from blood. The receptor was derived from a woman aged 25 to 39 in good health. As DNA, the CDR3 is TGTGCCAGAAGTATAGCGGGAGGGTCGAACACCGGGGAGCTGTTTTTT. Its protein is CARSIAGGSNTGELFF.